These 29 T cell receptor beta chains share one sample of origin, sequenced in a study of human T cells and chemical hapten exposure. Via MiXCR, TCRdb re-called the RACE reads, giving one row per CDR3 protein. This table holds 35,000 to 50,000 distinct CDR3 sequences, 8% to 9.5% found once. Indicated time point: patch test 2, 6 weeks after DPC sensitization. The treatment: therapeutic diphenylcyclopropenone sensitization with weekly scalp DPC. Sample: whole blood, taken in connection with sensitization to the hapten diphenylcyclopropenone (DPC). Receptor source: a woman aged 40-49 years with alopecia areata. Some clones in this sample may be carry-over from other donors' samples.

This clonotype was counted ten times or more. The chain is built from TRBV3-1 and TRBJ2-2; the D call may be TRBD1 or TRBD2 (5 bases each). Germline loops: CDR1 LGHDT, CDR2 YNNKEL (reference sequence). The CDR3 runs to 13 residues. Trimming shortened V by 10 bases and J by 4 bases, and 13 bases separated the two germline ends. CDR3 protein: CATLGRVTGELFF. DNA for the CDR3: TGTGCCACCCTGGGACGGGTCACCGGGGAGCTGTTTTTT.

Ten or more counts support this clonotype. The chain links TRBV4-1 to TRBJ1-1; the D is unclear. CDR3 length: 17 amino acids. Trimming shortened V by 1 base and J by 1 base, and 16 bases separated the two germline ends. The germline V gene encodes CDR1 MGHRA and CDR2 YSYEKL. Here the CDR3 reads CASSQVLVKGSNTEAFF. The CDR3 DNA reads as TGCGCCAGCAGCCAAGTCCTAGTAAAAGGGTCGAACACTGAAGCTTTCTTT.

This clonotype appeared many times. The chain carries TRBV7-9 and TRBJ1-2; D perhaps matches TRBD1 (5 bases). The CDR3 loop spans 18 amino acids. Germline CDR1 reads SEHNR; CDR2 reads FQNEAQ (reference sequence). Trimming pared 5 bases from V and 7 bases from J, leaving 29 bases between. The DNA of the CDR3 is TGTGCCAGCAGCCACAACAACGGGGCAGCCGTAGGCGCAAGTGGCTACACCTTC. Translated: CASSHNNGAAVGASGYTF.

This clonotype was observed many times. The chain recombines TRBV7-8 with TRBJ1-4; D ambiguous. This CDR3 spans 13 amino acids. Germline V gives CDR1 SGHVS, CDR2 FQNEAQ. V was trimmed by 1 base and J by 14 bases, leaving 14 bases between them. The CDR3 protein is CASSLGRAGYLFF. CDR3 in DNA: TGTGCCAGCAGCTTAGGCCGCGCGGGATATCTGTTTTTT.

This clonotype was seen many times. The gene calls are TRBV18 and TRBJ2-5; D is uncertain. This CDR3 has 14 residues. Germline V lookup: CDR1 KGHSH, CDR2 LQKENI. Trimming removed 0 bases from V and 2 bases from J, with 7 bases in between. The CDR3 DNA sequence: TGTGCCAGCTCACCACCGCTAAATCAAGAGACCCAGTACTTC. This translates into CASSPPLNQETQYF.

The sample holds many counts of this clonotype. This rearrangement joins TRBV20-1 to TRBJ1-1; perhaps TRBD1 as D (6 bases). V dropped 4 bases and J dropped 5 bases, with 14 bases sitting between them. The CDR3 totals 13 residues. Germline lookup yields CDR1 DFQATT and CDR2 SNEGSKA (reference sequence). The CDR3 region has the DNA TGCAGTGCTATTACAGGGCTTAGGACTGAAGCTTTCTTT. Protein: CSAITGLRTEAFF.

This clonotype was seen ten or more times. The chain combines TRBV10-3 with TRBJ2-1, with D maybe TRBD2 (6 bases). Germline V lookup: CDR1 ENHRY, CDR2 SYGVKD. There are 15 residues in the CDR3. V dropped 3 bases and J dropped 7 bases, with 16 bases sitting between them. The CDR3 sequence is CAISEFRDSRNEQFF. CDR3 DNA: TGTGCCATCAGTGAATTCCGGGACTCGCGAAATGAGCAGTTCTTC.

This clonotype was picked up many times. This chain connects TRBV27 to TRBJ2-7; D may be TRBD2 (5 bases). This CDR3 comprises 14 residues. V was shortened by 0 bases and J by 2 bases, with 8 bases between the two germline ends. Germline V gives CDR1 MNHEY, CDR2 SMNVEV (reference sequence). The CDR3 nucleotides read TGTGCCAGCAGTTTATCAGTAGCGACCTACGAGCAGTACTTC. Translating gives CASSLSVATYEQYF.

The CDR3 DNA is TGTGCCAGCAGCGTATCACCCGCGAGGGAGCGGGAAAAACTGTTTTTT. Its translation is CASSVSPAREREKLFF. The V gene is TRBV9, the J gene TRBJ1-4; D is undetermined. CDR3 size: 16 residues. The germline V and J ends were trimmed by 1 base and 8 bases, with 18 bases remaining between them. Germline values: CDR1 SGDLS, CDR2 YYNGEE.

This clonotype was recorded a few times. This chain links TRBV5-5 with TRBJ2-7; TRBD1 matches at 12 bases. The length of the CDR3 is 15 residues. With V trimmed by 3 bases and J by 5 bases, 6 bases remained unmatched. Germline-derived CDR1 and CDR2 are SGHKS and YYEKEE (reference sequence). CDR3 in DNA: TGTGCCAGCAGCTCTCCGGGACAGGGGGCCCACGAGCAGTACTTC. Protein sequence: CASSSPGQGAHEQYF. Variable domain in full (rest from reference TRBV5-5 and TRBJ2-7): DAGVTQSPTHLIKTRGQQVTLRCSPISGHKSVSWYQQVLGQGPQFIFQYYEKEERGRGNFPDRFSARQFPNYSSELNVNALLLGDSALYLCASSSPGQGAHEQYFGPGTRLTVT.

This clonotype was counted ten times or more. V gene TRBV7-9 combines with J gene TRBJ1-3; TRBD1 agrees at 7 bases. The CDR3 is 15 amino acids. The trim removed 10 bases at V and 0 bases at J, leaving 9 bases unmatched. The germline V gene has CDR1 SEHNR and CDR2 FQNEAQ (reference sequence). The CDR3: CANEGQTSSGNTIYF. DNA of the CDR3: TGTGCCAACGAGGGACAGACGAGCTCTGGAAACACCATATATTTT.

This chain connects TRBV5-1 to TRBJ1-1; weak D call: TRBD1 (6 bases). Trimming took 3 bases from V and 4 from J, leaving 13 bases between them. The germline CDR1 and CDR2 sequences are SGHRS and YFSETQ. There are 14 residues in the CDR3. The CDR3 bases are TGCGCCAGCAGCTCCGACAGGTGGGGCACTGAAGCTTTCTTT. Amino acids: CASSSDRWGTEAFF.

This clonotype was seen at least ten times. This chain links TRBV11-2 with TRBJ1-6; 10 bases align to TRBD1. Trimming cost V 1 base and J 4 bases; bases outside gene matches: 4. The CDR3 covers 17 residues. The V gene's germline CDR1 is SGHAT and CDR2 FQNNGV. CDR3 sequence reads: CASSLVGQGLYNSPLHF. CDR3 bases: TGTGCCAGCAGCTTAGTGGGACAGGGGTTGTATAATTCACCCCTCCACTTT.

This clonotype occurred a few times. In DNA, the CDR3 is TGTGCCAGCAGTCTACCCCGACAGGGACGAGAGGAGACCCAGTACTTC. Its protein is CASSLPRQGREETQYF. V usage is TRBV28 and J usage is TRBJ2-5, with 7 positions matching TRBD1. The CDR3 length is 16 residues. V shed 5 bases and J 5 bases; nucleotides not matched to a gene: 14. Germline V gene lookup returns CDR1 MDHEN and CDR2 SYDVKM.

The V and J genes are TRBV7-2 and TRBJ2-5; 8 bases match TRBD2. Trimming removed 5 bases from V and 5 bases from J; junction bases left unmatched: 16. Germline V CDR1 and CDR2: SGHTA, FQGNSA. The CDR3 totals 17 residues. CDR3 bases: TGTGCCAGCAGCCTCACGGGGACTAGGGGAGGGGAGGAGACCCAGTACTTC. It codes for CASSLTGTRGGEETQYF.

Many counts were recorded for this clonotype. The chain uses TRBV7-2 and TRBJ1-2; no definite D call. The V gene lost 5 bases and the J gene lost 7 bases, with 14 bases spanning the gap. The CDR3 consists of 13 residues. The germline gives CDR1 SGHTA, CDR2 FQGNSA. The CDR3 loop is CASSPAADRGYTF. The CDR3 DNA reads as TGTGCCAGCAGCCCTGCGGCTGACCGTGGCTACACCTTC.

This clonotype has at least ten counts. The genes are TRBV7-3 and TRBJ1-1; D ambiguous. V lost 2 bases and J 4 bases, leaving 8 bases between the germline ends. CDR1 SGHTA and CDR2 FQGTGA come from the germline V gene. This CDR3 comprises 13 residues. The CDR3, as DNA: TGTGCCAGCAGCTTATCGTCCCCCACTGAAGCTTTCTTT. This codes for CASSLSSPTEAFF.

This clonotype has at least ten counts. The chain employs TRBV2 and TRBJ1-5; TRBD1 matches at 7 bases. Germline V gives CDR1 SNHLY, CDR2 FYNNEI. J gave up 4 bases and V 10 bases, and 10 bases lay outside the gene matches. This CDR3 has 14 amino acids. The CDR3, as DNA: TGTGCCACGACCCAGGGGGGTAGGAATCAGCCCCAGCATTTT. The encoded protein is CATTQGGRNQPQHF.

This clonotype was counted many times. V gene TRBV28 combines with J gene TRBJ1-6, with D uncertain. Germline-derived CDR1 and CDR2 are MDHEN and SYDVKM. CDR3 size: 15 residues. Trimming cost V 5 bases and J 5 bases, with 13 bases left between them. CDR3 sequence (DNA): TGTGCCAGCAGTGGCAGTAGGCGCGATAATTCACCCCTCCACTTT. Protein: CASSGSRRDNSPLHF.

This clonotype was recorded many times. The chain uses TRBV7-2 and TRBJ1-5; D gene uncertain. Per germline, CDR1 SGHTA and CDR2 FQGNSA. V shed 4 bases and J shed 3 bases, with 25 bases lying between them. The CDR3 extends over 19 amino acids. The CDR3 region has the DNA TGTGCCAGCAGCTCCCCACGGGGTCATAAAACGGGAACCAATCAGCCCCAGCATTTT. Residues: CASSSPRGHKTGTNQPQHF.

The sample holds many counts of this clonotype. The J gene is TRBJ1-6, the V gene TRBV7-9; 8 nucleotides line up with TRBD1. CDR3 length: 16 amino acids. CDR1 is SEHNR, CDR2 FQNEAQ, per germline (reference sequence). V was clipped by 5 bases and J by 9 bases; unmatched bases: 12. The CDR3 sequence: CASSPQDRVGGSPLHF. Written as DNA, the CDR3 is TGTGCCAGCAGCCCCCAGGACAGGGTCGGTGGTTCACCCCTCCACTTT.

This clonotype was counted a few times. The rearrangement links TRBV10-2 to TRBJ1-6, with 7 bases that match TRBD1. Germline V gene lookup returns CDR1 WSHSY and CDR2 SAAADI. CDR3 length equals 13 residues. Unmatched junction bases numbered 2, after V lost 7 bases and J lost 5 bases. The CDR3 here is CASKDRNNSPLHF. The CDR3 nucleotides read TGCGCCAGCAAGGACAGGAATAATTCACCCCTCCACTTT.

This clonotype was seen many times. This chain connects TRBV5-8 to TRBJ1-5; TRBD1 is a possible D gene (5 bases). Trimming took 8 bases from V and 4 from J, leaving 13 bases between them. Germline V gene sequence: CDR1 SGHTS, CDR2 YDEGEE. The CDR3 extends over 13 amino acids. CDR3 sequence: CARAGVVNQPQHF. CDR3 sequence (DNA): TGTGCCAGGGCGGGGGTCGTTAATCAGCCCCAGCATTTT.

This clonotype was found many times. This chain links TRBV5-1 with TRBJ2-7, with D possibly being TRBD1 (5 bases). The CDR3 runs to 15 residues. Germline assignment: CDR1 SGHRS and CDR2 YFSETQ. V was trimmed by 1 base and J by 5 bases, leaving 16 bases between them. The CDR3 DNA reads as TGCGCCAGCAGCTTGAGCCCCCAGTTAGGGGACGAGCAGTACTTC. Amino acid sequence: CASSLSPQLGDEQYF.

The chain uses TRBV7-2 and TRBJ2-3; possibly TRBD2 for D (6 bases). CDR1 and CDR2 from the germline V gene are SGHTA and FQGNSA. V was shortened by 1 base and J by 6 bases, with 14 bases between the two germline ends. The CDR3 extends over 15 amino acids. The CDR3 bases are TGTGCCAGCAGCTTAGGTCGATACGGAGGGGATACGCAGTATTTT. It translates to CASSLGRYGGDTQYF. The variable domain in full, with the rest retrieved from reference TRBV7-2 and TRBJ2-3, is GAGVSQSPSNKVTEKGKDVELRCDPISGHTALYWYRQSLGQGLEFLIYFQGNSAPDKSGLPSDRFSAERTGGSVSTLTIQRTQQEDSAVYLCASSLGRYGGDTQYFGPGTRLTVL.

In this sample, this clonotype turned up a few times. The CDR3 nucleotides are TGCAGTGCTGCTAGCGGGGGGGATACCTACGAGCAGTACTTC. Translated, it gives CSAASGGDTYEQYF. V gene TRBV20-1 combines with J gene TRBJ2-7, with TRBD2 matching 12 bases. Germline V gives CDR1 DFQATT, CDR2 SNEGSKA (reference sequence). V dropped 5 bases and J dropped 2; count of bases not matched to a gene: 4. The CDR3 consists of 14 residues.

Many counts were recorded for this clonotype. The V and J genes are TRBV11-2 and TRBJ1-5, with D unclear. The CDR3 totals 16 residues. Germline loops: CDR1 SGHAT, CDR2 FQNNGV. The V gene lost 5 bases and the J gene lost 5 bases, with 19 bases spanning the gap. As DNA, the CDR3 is TGTGCCAGCAGCCGCTCAAGGACCAGAAGCGATCAGCCCCAGCATTTT. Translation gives CASSRSRTRSDQPQHF.

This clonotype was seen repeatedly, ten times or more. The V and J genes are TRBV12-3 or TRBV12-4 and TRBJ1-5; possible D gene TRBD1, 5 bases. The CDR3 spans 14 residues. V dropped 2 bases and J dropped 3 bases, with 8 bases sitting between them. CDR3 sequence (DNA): TGTGCCAGCAGTTTAACAGGCCCCAATCAGCCCCAGCATTTT. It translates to CASSLTGPNQPQHF.

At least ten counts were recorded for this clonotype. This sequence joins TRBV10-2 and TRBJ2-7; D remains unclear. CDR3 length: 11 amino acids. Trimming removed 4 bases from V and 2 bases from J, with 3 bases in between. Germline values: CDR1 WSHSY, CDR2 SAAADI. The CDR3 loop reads CASSVTYEQYF. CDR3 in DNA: TGCGCCAGCAGTGTCACCTACGAGCAGTACTTC.